A selection of T cell receptor beta chains follows, all from one sample in a study of Tregs in tolerant kidney transplant recipients. Sequenced by immunoSEQ multiplex PCR; TCRdb stores in-frame clones only, minus some. The sample includes 45,000 or so clones, around 90% seen only once; the top ten take 15% to 19%. Specimen: CD8+ T cells from blood (PBMCs), collected 12 months after the transplant. These TCRs come from a human patient who received a combined kidney and bone marrow transplant. T cells may partly derive from the graft donor. Both conserved end residues are part of each CDR3. A D gene is named only where the DNA matches it firmly. Rows give clone size only sometimes, using once, few, many, or a class for an expanded clone.

clone_size j_call v_call d_call cdr3_nt cdr3_aa
NA TRBJ1-2 TRBV7-2 TRBD1 TGTGCCAGCAGCGGATTTGGACAGGGTGTCTATGGCTACACCTTC CASSGFGQGVYGYTF
NA TRBJ1-2 TRBV6-1 NA TGTGCCAGCAAGTCGGGAACAGGGTACTATGGCTACACCTTC CASKSGTGYYGYTF
once TRBJ1-5 TRBV9 TRBD1 TGTGCCAGCAGCGAGGGGGCCGACAATCAGCCCCAGCATTTT CASSEGADNQPQHF
NA TRBJ1-6 TRBV5-6 TRBD1 TGTGCCAGCAGCGGGCCGGACAGGGGGTGGTCACCCCTCCACTTT CASSGPDRGWSPLHF
NA TRBJ2-3 TRBV19 TRBD2 TGTGCCAGTAGTCCGACTAGCGGGGGGCTATATACGCAGTATTTT CASSPTSGGLYTQYF
NA TRBJ2-7 TRBV9 TRBD1 TGTGCCAGCAGCCCATGGGACAGCCTTTACGAGCAGTACTTC CASSPWDSLYEQYF
NA TRBJ2-5 TRBV6-5 NA TGTGCCAGCAGCGGTTTACAAGAGACCCAGTACTTC CASSGLQETQYF
NA TRBJ2-7 TRBV6-6 TRBD2 TGTGCCAGCAGTTACCTGGGACTAGATCTCGAGCAGTACTTC CASSYLGLDLEQYF
NA TRBJ1-6 TRBV7-8 NA TGTGCCAGCAGCTTGCCCCGGGGCTCCTATAATTCACCCCTCCACTTT CASSLPRGSYNSPLHF
NA TRBJ2-3 TRBV2 TRBD2 TGTGCCAGCAGTCTTCGACTAGCGGGGGGCACAGATACGCAGTATTTT CASSLRLAGGTDTQYF
once TRBJ2-5 TRBV27 TRBD1 TGTGCCAGCAGTTTAGAGGGGGCGCTTGAGACCCAGTACTTC CASSLEGALETQYF
NA TRBJ2-7 TRBV18 NA TGTGCCAGCTCGAAGGAGAGGGACGAGCAGTACTTC CASSKERDEQYF
NA TRBJ2-5 TRBV23-1 NA TGCGCCAGCAGTCAATCCGAACAGGGCCAAGAGACCCAGTACTTC CASSQSEQGQETQYF
NA TRBJ1-2 TRBV13 NA TGTGCCAGCAGTAGTGGCAGGGGTTATGGCTACACCTTC CASSSGRGYGYTF
NA TRBJ2-1 TRBV30 NA TGTGCCTGGAGTGTAGGCGGTTACAATGAGCAGTTCTTC CAWSVGGYNEQFF
NA TRBJ2-7 TRBV19 TRBD2 TGTGCCAGTAGTCGGACTAGCGGGATATACGAGCAGTACTTC CASSRTSGIYEQYF
NA TRBJ2-3 TRBV7-9 TRBD1 TGTGCCAGCAGACCCGGGACAGCAGATACGCAGTATTTT CASRPGTADTQYF
NA TRBJ1-2 TRBV19 TRBD1 TGTGCCAGTAGTTTGAGCTACCGGGACAGCGGACACCATGGCTACACCTTC CASSLSYRDSGHHGYTF
NA TRBJ1-2 TRBV19 TRBD1 TGTGCCAGTAGCCTGATGGGACAGTTTTATGGCTACACCTTC CASSLMGQFYGYTF
NA TRBJ2-5 TRBV5-4 NA TGTGCCAGCACCTCGGGAAGACAAGAGACCCAGTACTTC CASTSGRQETQYF
NA TRBJ2-3 TRBV11-2 NA TGTGCCAGCAGCGGATTGTCTAGGGAGTCGCGGGCAAGGGCTGATACGCAGTATTTT CASSGLSRESRARADTQYF
NA TRBJ2-5 TRBV7-6 NA TGTGCCAGCAGCCCGCACGGGGGGCGCCAAGAGACCCAGTACTTC CASSPHGGRQETQYF